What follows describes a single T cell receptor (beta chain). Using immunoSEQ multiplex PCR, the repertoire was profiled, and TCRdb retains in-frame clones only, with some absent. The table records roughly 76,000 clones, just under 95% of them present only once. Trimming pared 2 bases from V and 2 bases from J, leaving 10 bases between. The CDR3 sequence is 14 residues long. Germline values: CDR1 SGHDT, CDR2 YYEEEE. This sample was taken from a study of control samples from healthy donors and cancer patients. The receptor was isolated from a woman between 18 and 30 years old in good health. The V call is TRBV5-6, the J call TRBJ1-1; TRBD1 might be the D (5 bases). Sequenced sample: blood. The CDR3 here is CASSLRDGNTEAFF. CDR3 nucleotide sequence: TGTGCCAGCAGCTTACGGGACGGCAACACTGAAGCTTTCTTT.